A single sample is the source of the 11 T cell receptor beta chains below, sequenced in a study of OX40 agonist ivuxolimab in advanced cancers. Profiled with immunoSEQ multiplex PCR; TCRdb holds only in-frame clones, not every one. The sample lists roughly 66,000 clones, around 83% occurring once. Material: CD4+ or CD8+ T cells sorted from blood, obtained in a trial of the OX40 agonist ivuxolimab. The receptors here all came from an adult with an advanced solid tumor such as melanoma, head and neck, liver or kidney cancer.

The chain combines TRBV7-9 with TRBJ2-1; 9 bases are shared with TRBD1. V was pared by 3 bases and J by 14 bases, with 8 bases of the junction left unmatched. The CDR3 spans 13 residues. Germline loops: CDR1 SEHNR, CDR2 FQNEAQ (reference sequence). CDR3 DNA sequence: TGTGCCAGCAGCTTTGACACTCGGACAGGGGAGTTCTTC. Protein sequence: CASSFDTRTGEFF.

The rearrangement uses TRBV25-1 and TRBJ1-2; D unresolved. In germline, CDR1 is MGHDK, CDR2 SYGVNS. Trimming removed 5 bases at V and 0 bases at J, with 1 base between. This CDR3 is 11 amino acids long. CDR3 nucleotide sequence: TGTGCCAGCAGTTCTAACTATGGCTACACCTTC. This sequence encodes CASSSNYGYTF.

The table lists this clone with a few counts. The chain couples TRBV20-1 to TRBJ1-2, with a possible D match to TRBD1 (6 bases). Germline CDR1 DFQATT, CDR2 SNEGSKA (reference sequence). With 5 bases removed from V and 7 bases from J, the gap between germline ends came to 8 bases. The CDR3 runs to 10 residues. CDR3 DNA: TGCAGTGCTCGACAGGTTGGCTACACCTTC. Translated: CSARQVGYTF.

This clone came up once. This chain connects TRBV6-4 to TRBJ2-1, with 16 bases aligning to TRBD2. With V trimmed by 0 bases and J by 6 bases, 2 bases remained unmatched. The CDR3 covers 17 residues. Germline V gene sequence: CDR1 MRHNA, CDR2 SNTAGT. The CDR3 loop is CASSDSGLAGGPNEQFF. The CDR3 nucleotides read TGTGCCAGCAGTGACTCGGGACTAGCGGGGGGGCCCAATGAGCAGTTCTTC.

The CDR3 coding sequence is TGTGCCAGCAGTCCGGGACTAGCGGGGGCCACAGATACGCAGTATTTT. Amino acid sequence: CASSPGLAGATDTQYF. This rearrangement joins TRBV2 to TRBJ2-3; 14 bases fit TRBD2. CDR3 length equals 16 residues. V was pared by 5 bases and J by 2 bases, with 3 bases of the junction left unmatched. Germline V gene sequence: CDR1 SNHLY, CDR2 FYNNEI.

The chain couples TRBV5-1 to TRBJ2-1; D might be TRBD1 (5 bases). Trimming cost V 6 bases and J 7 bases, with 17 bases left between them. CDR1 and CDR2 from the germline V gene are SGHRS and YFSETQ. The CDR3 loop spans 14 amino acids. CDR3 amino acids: CASNPSFGANEQFF. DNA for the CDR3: TGCGCCAGCAACCCGTCGTTTGGGGCAAATGAGCAGTTCTTC.

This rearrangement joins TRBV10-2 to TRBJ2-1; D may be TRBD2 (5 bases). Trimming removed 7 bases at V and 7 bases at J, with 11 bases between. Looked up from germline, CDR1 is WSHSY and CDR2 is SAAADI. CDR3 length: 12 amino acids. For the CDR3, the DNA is TGCGCCAGCACCTCACTAGATAATGAGCAGTTCTTC. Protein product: CASTSLDNEQFF.

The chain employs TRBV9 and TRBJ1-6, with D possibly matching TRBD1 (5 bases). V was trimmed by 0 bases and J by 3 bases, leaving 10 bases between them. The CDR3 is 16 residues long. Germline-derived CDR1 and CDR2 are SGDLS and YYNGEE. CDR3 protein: CASSVEGSFYNSPLHF. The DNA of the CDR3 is TGTGCCAGCAGCGTAGAGGGGAGCTTCTATAATTCACCCCTCCACTTT.

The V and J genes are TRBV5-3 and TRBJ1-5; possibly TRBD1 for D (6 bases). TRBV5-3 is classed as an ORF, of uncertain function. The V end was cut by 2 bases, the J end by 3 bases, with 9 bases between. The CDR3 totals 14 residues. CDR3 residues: CARSFPGVNQPQHF. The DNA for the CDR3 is TGTGCCAGAAGCTTTCCAGGGGTCAATCAGCCCCAGCATTTT.

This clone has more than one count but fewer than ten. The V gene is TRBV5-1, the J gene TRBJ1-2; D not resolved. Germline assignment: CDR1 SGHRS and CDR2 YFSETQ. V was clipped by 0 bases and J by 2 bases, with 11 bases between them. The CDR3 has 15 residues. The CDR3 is CASSLDPQVNYGYTF. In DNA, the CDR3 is TGCGCCAGCAGCTTGGACCCGCAGGTGAACTATGGCTACACCTTC. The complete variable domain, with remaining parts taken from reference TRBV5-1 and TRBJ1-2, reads KAGVTQTPRYLIKTRGQQVTLSCSPISGHRSVSWYQQTPGQGLQFLFEYFSETQRNKGNFPGRFSGRQFSNSRSEMNVSTLELGDSALYLCASSLDPQVNYGYTFGSGTRLTVV.

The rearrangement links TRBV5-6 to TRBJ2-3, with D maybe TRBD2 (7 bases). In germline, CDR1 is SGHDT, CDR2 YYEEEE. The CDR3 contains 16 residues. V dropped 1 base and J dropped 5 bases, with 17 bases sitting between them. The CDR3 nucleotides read TGTGCCAGCAGCTTGTCTAGAGGGGGGGCCGGAGATACGCAGTATTTT. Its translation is CASSLSRGGAGDTQYF. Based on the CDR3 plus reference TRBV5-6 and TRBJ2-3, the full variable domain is DAGVTQSPTHLIKTRGQQVTLRCSPKSGHDTVSWYQQALGQGPQFIFQYYEEEERQRGNFPDRFSGHQFPNYSSELNVNALLLGDSALYLCASSLSRGGAGDTQYFGPGTRLTVL.